These 28 T cell receptor beta chains were sequenced from one sample in a study of blood T cells in healthy people across ages. A second about 7 to 11 cycle PCR used barcoded and J-beta primers. One entry per CDR3 protein, called by TCRdb with MiXCR from the 5' RACE reads. The sample records about 2 million distinct CDR3 sequences, about 49% being singletons. Sample: blood. The source of these receptors is a woman aged 40 to 49 in good health.

The chain recombines TRBV6-8 with TRBJ2-5; 11 bases fit TRBD1. The CDR3 consists of 16 residues. CDR1 is MNHGY, CDR2 SAAAGT, per germline. Trimming cost V 6 bases and J 4 bases; bases outside gene matches: 10. The DNA for the CDR3 is TGTGCCAGCAGCCTACCCCGGACAGGGGGCACAGAGACCCAGTACTTC. It specifies CASSLPRTGGTETQYF.

In its sample, this clonotype was seen a few times. This rearrangement joins TRBV12-5 to TRBJ1-2; D gene ambiguous. The CDR3 consists of 14 residues. V was trimmed by 3 bases and J by 8 bases, leaving 16 bases between them. Germline CDR1 and CDR2: LGHNT and FRNRAP. The CDR3 region is CASGFSHGSEGYTF. The CDR3 DNA is TGTGCTAGTGGTTTCTCACACGGGAGTGAGGGCTACACCTTC.

This clonotype came up a few times. This rearrangement joins TRBV28 to TRBJ2-7; 11 bases map to TRBD2. With the DNA end fitting TRBJ2-5 better, the J assignment may be wrong. The CDR3 totals 15 residues. Germline V gives CDR1 MDHEN, CDR2 SYDVKM. CDR3 DNA: TGTGCCACCTCATTGGTAGCGGGGGGGCTGGAGACCCAGTACTTC. Translation: CATSLVAGGLETQYF.

This clonotype was seen more than once but under ten times. V is TRBV12-3 or TRBV12-4 and J is TRBJ2-7; tentative D call: TRBD1 (6 bases). This CDR3 comprises 14 residues. V lost 6 bases to trimming and J lost 3 bases, with 15 bases between them. CDR3 nucleotide sequence: TGTGCCAGCAGGCCCCGGGACACTTTCTACGAGCAGTACTTC. Encoded protein: CASRPRDTFYEQYF.

This clonotype was recorded a few times. The chain recombines TRBV6-6 with TRBJ1-2; D not resolved. The CDR3 totals 15 residues. Looked up from germline, CDR1 is MNHNY and CDR2 is SVGAGI (reference sequence). Trimming left V 4 bases short and J 0 bases short, with 12 bases between. As DNA, the CDR3 is TGTGCCAGCAGTTCTATGGGCGGTTCTAACTATGGCTACACCTTC. It yields the protein CASSSMGGSNYGYTF.

The sample holds a few counts of this clonotype. The chain couples TRBV27 to TRBJ2-4; D is undetermined. The CDR3 is made up of 17 amino acids. Germline V gene sequence: CDR1 MNHEY, CDR2 SMNVEV (reference sequence). V was pared by 6 bases and J by 0 bases, with 18 bases between. As DNA, the CDR3 is TGTGCCAGCAGCCCACAAGCCCCCCAGCTAGCCAAAAACATTCAGTACTTC. Its translation: CASSPQAPQLAKNIQYF.

This clonotype was recorded a few times. The chain uses TRBV10-3 and TRBJ2-5, with 9 nucleotides matching TRBD2. V lost 0 bases to trimming and J lost 6 bases; unmatched junction nucleotides: 2. CDR1 is ENHRY and CDR2 is SYGVKD in the germline V gene. The CDR3 length is 14 residues. CDR3 DNA: TGTGCCATCAGTGAGTCGACTAGCGGAAAGACCCAGTACTTC. As protein: CAISESTSGKTQYF.

The chain carries TRBV9 and TRBJ1-2; 9 bases map to TRBD1. The V segment lost 3 bases and the J segment 0 bases; nucleotides outside the gene matches: 3. CDR1 is SGDLS and CDR2 is YYNGEE in the germline V gene. CDR3 length: 15 amino acids. This CDR3 is CASSAQGATNYGYTF. For the CDR3, the DNA is TGTGCCAGCAGCGCACAGGGGGCCACTAACTATGGCTACACCTTC. Together with reference TRBV9 and TRBJ1-2, the CDR3 gives the full variable domain: DSGVTQTPKHLITATGQRVTLRCSPRSGDLSVYWYQQSLDQGLQFLIQYYNGEERAKGNILERFSAQQFPDLHSELNLSSLELGDSALYFCASSAQGATNYGYTFGSGTRLTVV.

This chain connects TRBV20-1 to TRBJ2-3; D possibly corresponds to TRBD2 (5 bases). Trimming took off 0 bases at V and 5 bases at J, with 9 bases between the two ends. The CDR3 loop spans 13 amino acids. From germline, CDR1 is DFQATT and CDR2 SNEGSKA (reference sequence). The CDR3 protein is CSARDGREDTQYF. Here the CDR3 DNA reads TGCAGTGCTAGAGATGGACGGGAAGATACGCAGTATTTT.

This clonotype appeared a few times. The gene calls are TRBV27 and TRBJ2-7; no reliable D call. The CDR3 loop spans 11 amino acids. CDR1 is MNHEY and CDR2 is SMNVEV in the germline V gene (reference sequence). Trimming left V 3 bases short and J 7 bases short, with 7 bases between. This chain's CDR3 is CASSFDGEQYF. DNA of the CDR3: TGTGCCAGCAGTTTTGACGGGGAGCAGTACTTC.

This clonotype was detected only a few times. This sequence joins TRBV12-3 or TRBV12-4 and TRBJ2-4; D gene uncertain. The J call could be wrong; TRBJ2-5 is a better fit for the DNA end. The CDR3 is 13 residues long. In DNA form, the CDR3 reads TGTGCCAGCAGCCCCTCTGTCCGAGAGACCCAGTACTTC. The encoded protein is CASSPSVRETQYF.

V is TRBV19 and J is TRBJ1-5; 9 bases are a match to TRBD1. Looked up from germline, CDR1 is LNHDA and CDR2 is SQIVND (reference sequence). V shed 6 bases and J 0 bases; nucleotides not matched to a gene: 6. The CDR3 loop spans 16 amino acids. The CDR3 nucleotides read TGTGCCAGTAGCGGTGGGACAGGGCTTAGCAATCAGCCCCAGCATTTT. Translating gives CASSGGTGLSNQPQHF.

V and J are TRBV6-5 and TRBJ1-2, with a possible D match to TRBD1 (6 bases). Per germline, CDR1 MNHEY and CDR2 SVGAGI. CDR3 length: 14 amino acids. The germline V and J ends were trimmed by 2 bases and 7 bases, with 14 bases remaining between them. The CDR3 loop reads CASSYATGNPGYTF. For the CDR3, the DNA is TGTGCCAGCAGTTACGCAACAGGGAACCCTGGCTACACCTTC.

As to this clonotype: At one end, the junction sequence differs from germline, possibly due to a read error. This sequence joins TRBV6-6 and TRBJ2-5; tentatively, D is TRBD2 (5 bases). The V gene's germline CDR1 is MNHNY and CDR2 SVGAGI (reference sequence). This CDR3 region has 13 residues. CDR3 residues: CASSDSGYHERYF. In DNA, the CDR3 is TGTGCCAGCAGTGACTCGGGATATCACGAGCGGTACTTC.

This clonotype was found once. The rearrangement joins TRBV7-9 to TRBJ1-1, with 9 positions matching TRBD1. Germline V gene data show CDR1 as SEHNR and CDR2 as FQNEAQ (reference sequence). The V gene end was trimmed by 4 bases and the J gene end by 3 bases; junction bases not matched to a gene: 12. This CDR3 is 17 amino acids long. The CDR3 nucleotides read TGTGCCAGCAGCTCTGTGGGACAGGGACGGAAGGACACTGAAGCTTTCTTT. It is translated as CASSSVGQGRKDTEAFF.

The chain employs TRBV12-3 or TRBV12-4 and TRBJ1-5, with a tentative D call TRBD1 (5 bases). Trimming shortened V by 5 bases and J by 6 bases, and 17 bases separated the two germline ends. This CDR3 contains 15 residues. The CDR3 protein is CASSKGLGGGQPQHF. The CDR3, as DNA: TGTGCCAGCAGTAAAGGTCTGGGGGGAGGTCAGCCCCAGCATTTT.

The chain employs TRBV4-2 and TRBJ1-6, with D hard to call. V lost 0 bases and J 9 bases, leaving 12 bases between the germline ends. This CDR3 comprises 15 residues. Germline V CDR1 and CDR2: LGHNA, YNFKEQ. The CDR3 coding sequence is TGTGCCAGCAGCCAAGAGCCGGGGTTGAGTTCACCCCTCCACTTT. It is translated as CASSQEPGLSSPLHF.

This clonotype has at least ten counts. J is TRBJ2-5 and V is TRBV29-1; TRBD1 is a possible D gene (6 bases). Trimming stripped 6 bases from V and 4 bases from J, with 9 bases between. Germline lookup yields CDR1 SQVTM and CDR2 ANQGSEA. This CDR3 has 11 residues. As DNA, the CDR3 is TGCAGCGTAAGAGGGGGAGAGACCCAGTACTTC. Encoded protein: CSVRGGETQYF.

This clonotype was detected once. A read error is possible here, since a much larger clone lies one base away. The CDR3 is CASSTGGGQETQFF. CDR3 coding DNA: TGTGCCAGCAGTACAGGGGGCGGTCAAGAGACCCAGTTCTTC. The chain has TRBV25-1 and TRBJ2-5; the match to TRBD1 covers 9 bases. TRBJ2-1 matches the DNA end more closely, so the J call is doubtful. Germline lookup yields CDR1 MGHDK and CDR2 SYGVNS. The CDR3 runs to 14 residues.

In this sample, this clonotype turned up a few times. This sequence joins TRBV20-1 and TRBJ1-2; D not resolved. Per the germline V gene, CDR1 is DFQATT and CDR2 is SNEGSKA (reference sequence). V was clipped by 5 bases and J by 4 bases, with 8 bases between them. The CDR3 spans 11 residues. DNA for the CDR3: TGCAGTGCTCCCAACGGCTATGGCTACACCTTC. This encodes CSAPNGYGYTF.

This clonotype was found a few times. The chain carries TRBV13 and TRBJ1-1, with TRBD1 as a possible D gene (5 bases). This CDR3 spans 14 amino acids. Trimming removed 0 bases from V and 5 bases from J, with 10 bases in between. Germline lookup yields CDR1 PRHDT and CDR2 FYEKMQ (reference sequence). In nucleotides, the CDR3 is TGTGCCAGCAGCTTAGGGTCCGGGGGGACTGAAGCTTTCTTT. Its translation is CASSLGSGGTEAFF.

This clonotype has just a few counts. The chain joins TRBV11-2 to TRBJ2-1; D not certain. This CDR3 comprises 12 residues. Per germline, CDR1 SGHAT and CDR2 FQNNGV. V lost 4 bases to trimming and J lost 9 bases, with 10 bases between them. The DNA of the CDR3 is TGTGCCAGCAGCTCCGCTAGAAGTGAGCAGTTCTTC. It encodes CASSSARSEQFF.

There are a few counts of this clonotype. This chain connects TRBV7-2 to TRBJ2-1, with D tentatively TRBD2 (6 bases). The germline V gene has CDR1 SGHTA and CDR2 FQGNSA. This CDR3 comprises 15 residues. The V end was cut by 4 bases, the J end by 7 bases, with 17 bases between. The CDR3 spells CASSYAGGGINEQFF. In DNA form, the CDR3 reads TGTGCCAGCAGCTATGCAGGAGGCGGGATTAATGAGCAGTTCTTC.

The chain joins TRBV9 to TRBJ2-3; TRBD1 might be the D (6 bases). V lost 2 bases, J lost 2 bases, and 18 bases lay in between. Germline CDR1 reads SGDLS; CDR2 reads YYNGEE. The length of the CDR3 is 17 residues. CDR3 coding DNA: TGTGCCAGCAGCGTGCCCCGTGGTGGGGGCGACACAGATACGCAGTATTTT. It yields the protein CASSVPRGGGDTDTQYF.

Here the CDR3 reads CASSSNPGTVSYEQYF. The CDR3 DNA reads TGTGCCAGCAGCTCCAACCCCGGGACAGTCTCCTACGAGCAGTACTTC. The V gene is TRBV13, the J gene TRBJ2-7; 7 bases are a match to TRBD1. Per germline, CDR1 PRHDT and CDR2 FYEKMQ (reference sequence). V gave up 4 bases and J gave up 0 bases; unmatched junction bases: 9. This CDR3 contains 16 residues.

This clonotype was counted a few times. V gene TRBV6-6 combines with J gene TRBJ2-3, with 10 nucleotides matching TRBD2. The CDR3 totals 14 residues. With V trimmed by 6 bases and J by 2 bases, 2 bases remained unmatched. From germline, CDR1 is MNHNY and CDR2 SVGAGI (reference sequence). This CDR3 reads CASRLAGVTDTQYF. CDR3 sequence (DNA): TGTGCCAGCAGGCTAGCGGGGGTCACAGATACGCAGTATTTT.

The V and J genes are TRBV20-1 and TRBJ1-2; TRBD1 agrees at 7 bases. V lost 3 bases and J lost 1; bases outside the gene matches: 14. The CDR3 length is 17 residues. CDR1 is DFQATT, CDR2 SNEGSKA, per germline (reference sequence). CDR3 nucleotide sequence: TGCAGTGCTAGGCCGCCGGGACAGTTAGGACTTAACTATGGCTACACCTTC. Amino acids: CSARPPGQLGLNYGYTF.

This clonotype was recorded a few times. This chain uses TRBV9 with TRBJ2-3; 8 nucleotides line up with TRBD2. Per the germline V gene, CDR1 is SGDLS and CDR2 is YYNGEE. V was pared by 4 bases and J by 0 bases, with 7 bases of the junction left unmatched. The CDR3 has 16 amino acids. The CDR3 coding sequence is TGTGCCAGCAGCCCCCCGGGGGGGCTAAGCACAGATACGCAGTATTTT. The encoded protein is CASSPPGGLSTDTQYF.